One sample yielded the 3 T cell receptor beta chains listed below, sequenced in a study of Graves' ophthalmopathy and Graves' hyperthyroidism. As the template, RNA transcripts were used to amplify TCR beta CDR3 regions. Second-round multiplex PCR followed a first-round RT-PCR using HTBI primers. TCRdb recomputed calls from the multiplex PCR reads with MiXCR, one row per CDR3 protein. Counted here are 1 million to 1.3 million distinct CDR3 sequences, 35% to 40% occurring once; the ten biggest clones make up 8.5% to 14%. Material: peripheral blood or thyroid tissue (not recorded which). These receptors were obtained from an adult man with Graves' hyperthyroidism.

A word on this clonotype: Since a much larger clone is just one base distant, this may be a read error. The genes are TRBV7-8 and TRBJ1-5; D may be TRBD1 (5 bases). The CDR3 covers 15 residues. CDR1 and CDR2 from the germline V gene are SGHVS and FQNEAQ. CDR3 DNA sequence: TGTGCCAGCAGCTTAGCCCAGGGAGGCAATCAGTCCCAGCATTTT. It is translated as CASSLAQGGNQSQHF. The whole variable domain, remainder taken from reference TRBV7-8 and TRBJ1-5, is GAGVSQSPRYKVAKRGQDVALRCDPISGHVSLFWYQQALGQGPEFLTYFQNEAQLDKSGLPSDRFFAERPEGSVSTLKIQRTQQEDSAVYLCASSLAQGGNQSQHFGDGTRLSIL.

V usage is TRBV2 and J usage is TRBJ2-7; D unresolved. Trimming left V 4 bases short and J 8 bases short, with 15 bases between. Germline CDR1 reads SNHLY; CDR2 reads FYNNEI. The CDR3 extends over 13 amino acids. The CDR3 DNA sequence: TGTGCCAGCAGTGTTTCCGATAGCAATCAGCAGTACTTC. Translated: CASSVSDSNQQYF.

CDR3 residues: CASSQGLIGELFF. CDR3 DNA sequence: TGTGCCAGCAGCCAGGGTCTTATCGGGGAGCTGTTTTTT. The rearrangement uses TRBV9 and TRBJ2-2; D perhaps matches TRBD1 (5 bases). V was pared by 4 bases and J by 7 bases, with 11 bases between. The CDR3 runs 13 residues. CDR1 SGDLS and CDR2 YYNGEE come from the germline V gene.